This paragraph reports one T cell receptor beta chain. The record originates from a study of Ad26.COV2.S vaccination and SARS-CoV-2 variants. At the level of the study: Ad26.COV2.S given intramuscularly, once or twice 56 days apart.

Trimming took 3 bases from V and 7 from J; bases not matched to a gene: 6. The CDR3 loop spans 15 amino acids. CDR1 and CDR2 (germline): KGHDR, SFDVKD. The protocol was immunoSEQ multiplex PCR, while the TCRdb copy is restricted to in-frame clones and leaves out a portion. This sample has 380,000 or so clones, with roughly four fifths found just once. As for treatment: about 20 received Ad26.COV2.S at low or high dose, single or two shots; about 5 received placebo; per-sample allocation not given. Day 63 following the first vaccine or placebo injection was when the samples were taken. The V call is TRBV24-1, the J call TRBJ1-4; 8 bases match TRBD1. Sample: peripheral blood, taken in a trial of Ad26.COV2.S vaccine versus placebo. The TCR comes from a person aged 18-60 years who received the Ad26.COV2.S COVID-19 vaccine or a placebo. Here the CDR3 reads CATSDPGGSGEKLFF. DNA of the CDR3: TGTGCCACCAGTGATCCAGGGGGCTCGGGTGAAAAACTGTTTTTT.